The 20 T cell receptor beta chains listed next were all sequenced from one sample in a study of cytomegalovirus exposure and HLA in healthy donors. PCR was performed using 60 Vbeta and 13 Jbeta primers. Data came from immunoSEQ multiplex PCR; TCRdb stores just in-frame clones and leaves some out. The sample holds about 160,000 clones, approximately 70% seen once. Specimen: PBMCs. The receptors derive from a man between 35 and 55 years old in good health and CMV-seropositive.

The V and J genes are TRBV5-5 and TRBJ1-5, with 7 bases matching TRBD1. Germline-derived CDR1 and CDR2 are SGHKS and YYEKEE (reference sequence). This CDR3 is built from 16 residues. The ends lost 4 bases at V and 3 bases at J; junction bases unmatched: 10. The chain's CDR3 is CASSLTTGEANQPQHF. The CDR3 DNA sequence: TGTGCCAGCAGCCTAACCACAGGGGAAGCCAATCAGCCCCAGCATTTT. The full variable domain, with the rest looked up from reference TRBV5-5 and TRBJ1-5, is DAGVTQSPTHLIKTRGQQVTLRCSPISGHKSVSWYQQVLGQGPQFIFQYYEKEERGRGNFPDRFSARQFPNYSSELNVNALLLGDSALYLCASSLTTGEANQPQHFGDGTRLSIL.

The chain joins TRBV29-1 to TRBJ1-2; D perhaps matches TRBD1 (5 bases). Germline lookup yields CDR1 SQVTM and CDR2 ANQGSEA. The V gene lost 7 bases and the J gene lost 4 bases, with 10 bases spanning the gap. The CDR3 loop spans 11 amino acids. As DNA, the CDR3 is TGCAGCGCACCGGGGGGCTATGGCTACACCTTC. The encoded protein is CSAPGGYGYTF.

The chain is built from TRBV13 and TRBJ2-1; TRBD1 might be the D (6 bases). The CDR3 sequence is 15 residues long. Germline CDR1 PRHDT, CDR2 FYEKMQ (reference sequence). V gave up 4 bases and J gave up 6 bases, with 16 bases separating them. CDR3 bases: TGTGCCAGCAGCTCCACAGGGCTTGAGGCCAATGAGCAGTTCTTC. Translation gives CASSSTGLEANEQFF.

J is TRBJ2-1 and V is TRBV19, with 8 bases identical to TRBD2. Germline lookup yields CDR1 LNHDA and CDR2 SQIVND (reference sequence). This CDR3 region has 15 residues. V lost 3 bases, J lost 3 bases, and 4 bases stayed unmatched. For the CDR3, the DNA is TGTGCCAGTAGTATTCAAGCGGGGGTCTACAATGAGCAGTTCTTC. Translated, it gives CASSIQAGVYNEQFF.

This chain joins TRBV5-6 and TRBJ2-1, with 8 bases aligning to TRBD1. The germline V gene encodes CDR1 SGHDT and CDR2 YYEEEE. V lost 4 bases to trimming and J lost 10 bases; unmatched junction nucleotides: 10. CDR3 size: 14 residues. The CDR3 coding sequence is TGTGCCAGCAGCAGGGGGACAGGACCTTGGGAGCAGTTCTTC. Its protein is CASSRGTGPWEQFF.

In nucleotides, the CDR3 is TGTGCCAGCAGTTTAAGGGGTGAGCAGTACTTC. Its translation is CASSLRGEQYF. The rearrangement uses TRBV27 and TRBJ2-7; D might be TRBD1 (5 bases). Germline CDR1 MNHEY, CDR2 SMNVEV (reference sequence). This CDR3 spans 11 amino acids. Trimming removed 2 bases at V and 7 bases at J, with 6 bases between.

In this sample, this clone turned up a few times. The J gene is TRBJ2-3, the V gene TRBV11-2; 9 bases line up with TRBD2. V was pared by 6 bases and J by 4 bases, with 5 bases of the junction left unmatched. Germline CDR1 SGHAT, CDR2 FQNNGV. The CDR3 is 14 amino acids. The chain's CDR3 is CASRGGGAADTQYF. The CDR3 nucleotides read TGTGCCAGCAGGGGCGGGGGGGCGGCAGATACGCAGTATTTT.

The V call is TRBV7-3, the J call TRBJ2-7, with D maybe TRBD1 (5 bases). Trimming left V 2 bases short and J 7 bases short, with 18 bases between. CDR3 size: 15 residues. CDR1 SGHTA and CDR2 FQGTGA come from the germline V gene. The CDR3 nucleotides are TGTGCCAGCAGCTTACAATCGGGCAGGGTAGAAGAGCAGTACTTC. Its protein product is CASSLQSGRVEEQYF.

J is TRBJ1-2 and V is TRBV2; possibly TRBD1 for D (5 bases). Trimming removed 6 bases at V and 2 bases at J, with 13 bases between. The CDR3 extends over 14 amino acids. Looked up from germline, CDR1 is SNHLY and CDR2 is FYNNEI. CDR3 region: CASRSRGANYGYTF. CDR3 in DNA: TGTGCCAGCAGATCGCGCGGGGCCAACTATGGCTACACCTTC.

The chain is built from TRBV4-1 and TRBJ2-3, with 8 positions matching TRBD2. V was pared by 0 bases and J by 2 bases, with 4 bases of the junction left unmatched. The V gene's germline CDR1 is MGHRA and CDR2 YSYEKL. The CDR3 sequence is 16 residues long. The CDR3 DNA is TGCGCCAGCAGCCAAGATACTAGCGGAAACACAGATACGCAGTATTTT. It is translated as CASSQDTSGNTDTQYF.

The chain combines TRBV5-1 with TRBJ1-5; no firm D call. V lost 5 bases and J 5 bases, leaving 14 bases between the germline ends. This CDR3 has 14 amino acids. Per the germline V gene, CDR1 is SGHRS and CDR2 is YFSETQ. CDR3 coding DNA: TGCGCCAGCAGGAGGGATTTGGGAGATCAGCCCCAGCATTTT. Protein product: CASRRDLGDQPQHF.

V usage is TRBV5-1 and J usage is TRBJ2-1, with a weak D call TRBD2 (7 bases). V shed 4 bases and J shed 4 bases, with 15 bases lying between them. Germline V lookup: CDR1 SGHRS, CDR2 YFSETQ. The CDR3 length is 15 residues. The CDR3 nucleotides are TGCGCCAGCAGCCTGACGGGGGGCCGTTACAATGAGCAGTTCTTC. It yields the protein CASSLTGGRYNEQFF.

V and J are TRBV6-6 and TRBJ2-7, with no clear D. The CDR3 extends over 14 amino acids. Germline loops: CDR1 MNHNY, CDR2 SVGAGI (reference sequence). V dropped 0 bases and J dropped 3 bases, with 9 bases sitting between them. The CDR3 nucleotides are TGTGCCAGCAGTTACTCGGGCCAAAACTACGAGCAGTACTTC. Translated: CASSYSGQNYEQYF.

The rearrangement uses TRBV6-5 and TRBJ2-6, with a tentative D call TRBD1 (6 bases). Germline assignment: CDR1 MNHEY and CDR2 SVGAGI. With 2 bases removed from V and 0 bases from J, the gap between germline ends came to 8 bases. The CDR3 loop spans 16 amino acids. Written as DNA, the CDR3 is TGTGCCAGCAGTTACACGGACAGCTCTGGGGCCAACGTCCTGACTTTC. Amino acid sequence: CASSYTDSSGANVLTF.

The chain employs TRBV6-1 and TRBJ1-1, with TRBD1 identical over 8 bases. Germline lookup yields CDR1 MNHNS and CDR2 SASEGT. The ends lost 6 bases at V and 4 bases at J; junction bases unmatched: 7. The CDR3 covers 14 residues. CDR3 nucleotides: TGTGCCAGCAGCCCTGCAGGGGGCACCACTGAAGCTTTCTTT. It specifies CASSPAGGTTEAFF.

The chain carries TRBV7-9 and TRBJ1-5; 8 bases line up with TRBD1. After removal of 5 bases from V and 5 bases from J, the junction contained 5 bases not matched to a gene. Per the germline V gene, CDR1 is SEHNR and CDR2 is FQNEAQ (reference sequence). The CDR3 has 14 amino acids. The CDR3 here is CASSQTGVYQPQHF. CDR3 sequence (DNA): TGTGCCAGCAGCCAGACAGGGGTCTATCAGCCCCAGCATTTT.

This clone showed up just a few times. The chain links TRBV14 to TRBJ2-1; 9 bases match TRBD1. This CDR3 region has 15 residues. Germline CDR1 reads SGHDN; CDR2 reads FVKESK. V lost 1 base to trimming and J lost 5 bases; unmatched junction nucleotides: 3. As DNA, the CDR3 is TGTGCCAGCAGCCAAGCCGGGACAGGGCACAATGAGCAGTTCTTC. This gives the protein CASSQAGTGHNEQFF.

The chain uses TRBV4-2 and TRBJ2-1, with 7 bases matching TRBD1. In germline, CDR1 is LGHNA, CDR2 YNFKEQ. V dropped 0 bases and J dropped 5; count of bases not matched to a gene: 7. The CDR3 spans 16 residues. This CDR3 is CASSQEAGGRNNEQFF. The DNA for the CDR3 is TGTGCCAGCAGCCAAGAGGCAGGGGGTAGGAACAATGAGCAGTTCTTC.

The rearrangement joins TRBV6-6 to TRBJ2-7; 7 nucleotides match TRBD1. V shed 5 bases and J 3 bases; nucleotides not matched to a gene: 4. Germline V lookup: CDR1 MNHNY, CDR2 SVGAGI (reference sequence). The CDR3 consists of 13 residues. CDR3 DNA: TGTGCCAGCAGTAAGGGACAGCACTACGAGCAGTACTTC. This encodes CASSKGQHYEQYF.

This chain uses TRBV6-1 with TRBJ1-4; D gene unclear. The germline gives CDR1 MNHNS, CDR2 SASEGT. Trimming left V 3 bases short and J 7 bases short, with 9 bases between. The CDR3 is made up of 13 amino acids. DNA for the CDR3: TGTGCCAGCAGTGAGGCTCTTGTTGAAAAACTGTTTTTT. Its protein product is CASSEALVEKLFF.